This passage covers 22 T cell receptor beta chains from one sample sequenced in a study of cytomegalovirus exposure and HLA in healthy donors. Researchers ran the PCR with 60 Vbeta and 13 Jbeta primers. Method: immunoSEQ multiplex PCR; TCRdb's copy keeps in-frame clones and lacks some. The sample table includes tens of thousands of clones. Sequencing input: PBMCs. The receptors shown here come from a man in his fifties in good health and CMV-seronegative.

CDR3 coding DNA: TGTGCCAGCAGTGAACAAGCGGGGGGCCCCTACGAGCAGTACTTC. This encodes CASSEQAGGPYEQYF. V is TRBV6-4 and J is TRBJ2-7, with 9 bases that match TRBD2. The CDR3 runs to 15 residues. Germline CDR1 MRHNA, CDR2 SNTAGT. Trimming at V came to 3 bases and at J to 2 bases, leaving 5 bases not matched to a gene.

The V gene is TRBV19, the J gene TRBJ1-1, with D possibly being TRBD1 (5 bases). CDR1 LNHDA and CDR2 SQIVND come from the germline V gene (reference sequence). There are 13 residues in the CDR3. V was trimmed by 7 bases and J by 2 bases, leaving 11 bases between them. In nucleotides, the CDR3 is TGTGCCAGTACCATAACAGGTAACACTGAAGCTTTCTTT. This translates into CASTITGNTEAFF. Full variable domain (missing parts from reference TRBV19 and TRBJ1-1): DGGITQSPKYLFRKEGQNVTLSCEQNLNHDAMYWYRQDPGQGLRLIYYSQIVNDFQKGDIAEGYSVSREKKESFPLTVTSAQKNPTAFYLCASTITGNTEAFFGQGTRLTVV.

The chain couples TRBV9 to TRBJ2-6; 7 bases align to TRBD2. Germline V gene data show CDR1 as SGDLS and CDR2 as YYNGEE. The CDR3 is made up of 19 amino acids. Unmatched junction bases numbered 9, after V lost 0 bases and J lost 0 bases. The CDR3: CASSVAVRGVFSGANVLTF. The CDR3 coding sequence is TGTGCCAGCAGCGTAGCGGTCCGGGGGGTGTTCTCTGGGGCCAACGTCCTGACTTTC.

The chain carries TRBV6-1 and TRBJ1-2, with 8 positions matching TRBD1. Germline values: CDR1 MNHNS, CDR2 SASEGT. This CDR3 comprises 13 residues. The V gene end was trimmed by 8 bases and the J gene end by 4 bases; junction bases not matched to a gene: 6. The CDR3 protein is CASGVTGVYGYTF. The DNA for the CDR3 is TGTGCCAGCGGGGTGACAGGGGTCTATGGCTACACCTTC.

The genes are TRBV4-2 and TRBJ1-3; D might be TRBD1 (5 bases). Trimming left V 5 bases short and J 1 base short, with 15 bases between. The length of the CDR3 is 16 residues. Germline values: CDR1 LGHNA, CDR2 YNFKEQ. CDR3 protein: CASSFSRQGSGNTIYF. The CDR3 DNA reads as TGTGCCAGCAGCTTTAGTCGGCAGGGATCTGGAAACACCATATATTTT.

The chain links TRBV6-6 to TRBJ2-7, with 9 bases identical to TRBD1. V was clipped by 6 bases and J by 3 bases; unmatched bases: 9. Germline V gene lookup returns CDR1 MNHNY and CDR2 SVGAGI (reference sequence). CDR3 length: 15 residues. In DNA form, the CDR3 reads TGTGCCAGCAGCGACTCCGGGACAGGGCGCTACGAGCAGTACTTC. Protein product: CASSDSGTGRYEQYF.

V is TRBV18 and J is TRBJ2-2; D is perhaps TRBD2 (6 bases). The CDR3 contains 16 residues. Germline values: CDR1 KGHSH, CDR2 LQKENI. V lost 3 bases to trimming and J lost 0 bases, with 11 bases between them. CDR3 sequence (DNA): TGTGCCAGCTCACCCCTTAGCGGCCCGAACACCGGGGAGCTGTTTTTT. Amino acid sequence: CASSPLSGPNTGELFF.

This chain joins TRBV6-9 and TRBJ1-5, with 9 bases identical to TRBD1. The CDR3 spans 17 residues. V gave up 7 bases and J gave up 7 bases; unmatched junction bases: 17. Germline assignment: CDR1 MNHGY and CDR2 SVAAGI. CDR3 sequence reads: CASTLDRGCLREQPQHF. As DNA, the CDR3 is TGTGCCAGCACTCTGGACAGGGGCTGCCTGAGGGAGCAGCCCCAGCATTTT.

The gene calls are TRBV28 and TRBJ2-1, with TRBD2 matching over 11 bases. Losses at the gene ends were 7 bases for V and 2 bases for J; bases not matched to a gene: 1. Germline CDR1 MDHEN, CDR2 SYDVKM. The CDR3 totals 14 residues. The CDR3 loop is CASISGGAYNEQFF. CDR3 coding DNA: TGTGCCAGCATTAGCGGGGGGGCCTACAATGAGCAGTTCTTC.

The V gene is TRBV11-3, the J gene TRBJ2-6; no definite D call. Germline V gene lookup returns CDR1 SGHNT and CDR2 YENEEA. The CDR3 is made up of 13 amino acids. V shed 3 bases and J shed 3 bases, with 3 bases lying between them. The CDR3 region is CASSFHGANVLTF. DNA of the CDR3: TGTGCCAGCAGCTTCCATGGGGCCAACGTCCTGACTTTC.

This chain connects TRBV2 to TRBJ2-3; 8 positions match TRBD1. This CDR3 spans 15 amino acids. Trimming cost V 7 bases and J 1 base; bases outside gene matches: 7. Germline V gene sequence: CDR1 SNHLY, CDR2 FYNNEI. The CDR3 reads CASTDRAVGTDTQYF. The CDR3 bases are TGTGCCAGCACGGACAGGGCCGTCGGCACAGATACGCAGTATTTT. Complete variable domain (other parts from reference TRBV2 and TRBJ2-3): EPEVTQTPSHQVTQMGQEVILRCVPISNHLYFYWYRQILGQKVEFLVSFYNNEISEKSEIFDDQFSVERPDGSNFTLKIRSTKLEDSAMYFCASTDRAVGTDTQYFGPGTRLTVL.

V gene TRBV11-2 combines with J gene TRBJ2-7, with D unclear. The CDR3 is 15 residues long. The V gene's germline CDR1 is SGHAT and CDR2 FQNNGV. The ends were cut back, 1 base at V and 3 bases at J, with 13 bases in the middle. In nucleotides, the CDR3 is TGTGCCAGCAGCTTAGCCCCAAACTTGAACTACGAGCAGTACTTC. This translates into CASSLAPNLNYEQYF. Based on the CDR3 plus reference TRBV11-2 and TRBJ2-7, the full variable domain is EAGVAQSPRYKIIEKRQSVAFWCNPISGHATLYWYQQILGQGPKLLIQFQNNGVVDDSQLPKDRFSAERLKGVDSTLKIQPAKLEDSAVYLCASSLAPNLNYEQYFGPGTRLTVT.

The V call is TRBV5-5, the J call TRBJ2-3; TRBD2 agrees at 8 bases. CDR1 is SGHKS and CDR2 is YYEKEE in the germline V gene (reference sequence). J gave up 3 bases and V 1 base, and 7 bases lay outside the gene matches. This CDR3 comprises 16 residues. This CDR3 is CASSLRPGLVTDTQYF. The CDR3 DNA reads TGTGCCAGCAGCTTGAGGCCGGGACTAGTAACAGATACGCAGTATTTT. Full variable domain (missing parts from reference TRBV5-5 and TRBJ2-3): DAGVTQSPTHLIKTRGQQVTLRCSPISGHKSVSWYQQVLGQGPQFIFQYYEKEERGRGNFPDRFSARQFPNYSSELNVNALLLGDSALYLCASSLRPGLVTDTQYFGPGTRLTVL.

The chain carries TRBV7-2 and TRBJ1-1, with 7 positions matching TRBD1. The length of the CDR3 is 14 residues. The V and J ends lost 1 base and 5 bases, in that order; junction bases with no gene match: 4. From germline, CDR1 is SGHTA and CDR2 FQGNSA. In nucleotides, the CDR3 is TGTGCCAGCAGCTTAGGCAGGGGGAATACTGAAGCTTTCTTT. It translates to CASSLGRGNTEAFF.

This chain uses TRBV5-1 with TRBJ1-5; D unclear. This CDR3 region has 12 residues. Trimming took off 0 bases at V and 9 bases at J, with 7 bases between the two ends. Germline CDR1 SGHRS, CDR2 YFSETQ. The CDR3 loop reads CASSLGFGPQHF. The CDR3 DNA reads TGCGCCAGCAGCTTGGGCTTCGGGCCCCAGCATTTT.

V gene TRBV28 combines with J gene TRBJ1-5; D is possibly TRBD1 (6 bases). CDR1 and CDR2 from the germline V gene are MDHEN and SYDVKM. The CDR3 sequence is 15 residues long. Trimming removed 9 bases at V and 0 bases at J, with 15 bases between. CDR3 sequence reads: CASNTGTYSNQPQHF. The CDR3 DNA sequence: TGTGCCAGTAATACCGGGACATATAGCAATCAGCCCCAGCATTTT.

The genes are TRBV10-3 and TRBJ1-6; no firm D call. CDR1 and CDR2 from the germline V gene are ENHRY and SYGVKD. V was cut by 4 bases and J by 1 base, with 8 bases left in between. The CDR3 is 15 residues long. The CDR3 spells CAISVRGSYNSPLHF. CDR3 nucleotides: TGTGCCATCAGTGTGAGAGGGTCCTATAATTCACCCCTCCACTTT.

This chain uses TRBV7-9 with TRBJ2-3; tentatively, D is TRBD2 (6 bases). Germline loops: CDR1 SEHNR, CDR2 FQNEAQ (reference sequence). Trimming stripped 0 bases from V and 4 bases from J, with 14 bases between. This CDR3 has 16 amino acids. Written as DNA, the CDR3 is TGTGCCAGCAGCTTAGCGCTTGGGACTCGATCAGATACGCAGTATTTT. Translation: CASSLALGTRSDTQYF.

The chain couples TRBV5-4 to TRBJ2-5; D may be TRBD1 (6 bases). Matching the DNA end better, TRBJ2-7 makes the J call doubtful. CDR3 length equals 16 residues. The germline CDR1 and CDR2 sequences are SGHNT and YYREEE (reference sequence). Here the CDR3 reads CASSSLPGQPTHEQYF. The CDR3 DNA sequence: TGTGCCAGCAGCTCGTTACCGGGACAACCTACTCACGAGCAGTACTTC.

The CDR3 region is CASSAGQTYNSPLHF. DNA of the CDR3: TGTGCCAGTAGTGCAGGGCAGACCTATAATTCACCCCTCCACTTT. The V and J genes are TRBV19 and TRBJ1-6, with D maybe TRBD1 (5 bases). The germline gives CDR1 LNHDA, CDR2 SQIVND (reference sequence). CDR3 length: 15 residues. V was shortened by 5 bases and J by 2 bases, with 10 bases between the two germline ends. The variable domain in full, with the rest retrieved from reference TRBV19 and TRBJ1-6, is DGGITQSPKYLFRKEGQNVTLSCEQNLNHDAMYWYRQDPGQGLRLIYYSQIVNDFQKGDIAEGYSVSREKKESFPLTVTSAQKNPTAFYLCASSAGQTYNSPLHFGNGTRLTVT.

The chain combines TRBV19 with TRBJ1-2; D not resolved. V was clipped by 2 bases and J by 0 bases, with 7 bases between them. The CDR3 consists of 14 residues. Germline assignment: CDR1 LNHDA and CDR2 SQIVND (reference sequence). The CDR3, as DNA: TGTGCCAGTAGTATAACAAGTCCTAACTATGGCTACACCTTC. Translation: CASSITSPNYGYTF.

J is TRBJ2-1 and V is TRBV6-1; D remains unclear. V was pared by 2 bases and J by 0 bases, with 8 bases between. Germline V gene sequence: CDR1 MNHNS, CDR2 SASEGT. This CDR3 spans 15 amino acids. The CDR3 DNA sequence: TGTGCCAGCAGTGAAAGTGTGAGCTCCTACAATGAGCAGTTCTTC. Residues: CASSESVSSYNEQFF.